This T cell receptor (beta chain) was retrieved from a study of CD4 T cells in relation to SARS-CoV-2 and coronaviruses. At the level of the study: The negative reference was HIV-1 Nef peptide pool or peptide-free culture.

CD4+ T cells from unexposed donors were obtained before the COVID-19 pandemic (2011-2018). CD4+ T cells were isolated from the cells after 10 days of culture. General study points: In roughly 65% of donors, memory CD4+ clonotypes crossrecognized SARS-CoV-2 and at least one common cold coronavirus spike. Samples before the pandemic and after infection were not matched within any donor.

There are 17 residues in the CDR3. In germline, CDR1 is MDHEN, CDR2 SYDVKM. The germline V and J ends were trimmed by 5 bases and 4 bases, with 23 bases remaining between them. This clone was seen a handful of times. Its matching antigen is unknown. The method was immunoSEQ multiplex PCR; TCRdb's version includes in-frame clones alone and lacks a portion of them. This sample carries under 25,000 clones, approximately 80% of them seen once, and the ten largest clones take about 15%. The material sequenced was CD4+ T cells from PBMCs, cultured in vitro. The TCR was taken from a human donor in good health. The chain uses TRBV28 and TRBJ2-5, with D perhaps matching TRBD1 or TRBD2 (6 bases each). The DNA of the CDR3 is TGTGCCAGCAGTCCCAAGGGCACGGGGGCCGTGCGAGAGACCCAGTACTTC. It specifies CASSPKGTGAVRETQYF.